This entry is about one TCR beta chain. Clinical history as reported by participants underpinned cohort assignment. This record belongs to a study of blood T cell repertoires in COVID-19. The trim removed 1 base at V and 2 bases at J, leaving 8 bases unmatched. Germline CDR1 is LGHNT and CDR2 is FRNRAP. The CDR3 consists of 17 residues. The table came from immunoSEQ multiplex PCR; TCRdb's copy has only in-frame clones and leaves some out. The sample has about 230,000 clones, about 91% seen once. V and J are TRBV12-5 and TRBJ2-7; 10 bases align to TRBD1. This receptor was taken from a woman between 40 and 50 years old with acute COVID-19. The specimen sequenced was PBMCs or T cells enriched from blood (not recorded which). DNA for the CDR3: TGTGCTAGTGGTTTGGGGACCGGACAGGGGGGAACCTACGAGCAGTACTTC. Translation: CASGLGTGQGGTYEQYF.